This paragraph covers one T cell receptor beta chain sequence. Its antigen is not identified. The use of a sample-barcoded 5' primer and a J-beta primer mix characterized a second PCR of roughly 6 to 11 cycles. TCRdb reprocessed the 5' RACE reads with MiXCR, giving one entry per CDR3 protein. This sample has over 1.5 million distinct CDR3 sequences, with approximately 50% found just once. This entry comes from a study of blood T cells in healthy people across ages. Points from the study as a whole: Long-lived and aged donors differed, with more naive CD4+ cells and higher diversity in the long-lived.

CDR3 length equals 15 residues. V lost 3 bases, J lost 5 bases, and 4 bases stayed unmatched. Germline loops: CDR1 MNHEY, CDR2 SVGEGT. Researchers isolated at least 6.5 million PBMCs per sample. This chain connects TRBV6-2 or TRBV6-3 to TRBJ2-1; 10 bases align to TRBD2. Sequencing was performed on blood. The receptor's source is a woman aged 40 to 50 in good health. The CDR3 reads CASSYVLAGDNEQFF. The CDR3 nucleotides are TGTGCCAGCAGTTATGTCCTAGCGGGGGACAATGAGCAGTTCTTC.